This T cell receptor (beta chain) appears in the sequencing data of a study of blood T cell repertoires in COVID-19. About the study: The study drew acute and convalescent COVID-19 samples from the United States, Italy and Spain.

This clone appeared a few times. Per the original data handling: Estimated nucleated cell counts came from reference gene primer amplification. The protocol was immunoSEQ multiplex PCR, while the TCRdb copy is restricted to in-frame clones and leaves out a portion. The V and J calls and the clone size are those of that table, but D and trimming were determined from the DNA. The sample holds around 150,000 clones; 80% to 90% are singletons and the top ten take around 3.5%. Germline CDR1 is SQVTM and CDR2 is ANQGSEA. V trimming: 7 bases; J trimming: 0 bases; junction bases outside the gene matches: 5. The CDR3 consists of 16 residues.

This chain joins TRBV29-1 and TRBJ2-3; 15 nucleotides match TRBD2. The specimen sequenced was peripheral blood. The origin of this receptor is an older man with acute or convalescent COVID-19. Written as DNA, the CDR3 is TGCAGCGCCCAGGGACTAGCGGGAGGCAGCACAGATACGCAGTATTTT. Translating gives CSAQGLAGGSTDTQYF.